This is a list of T cell receptor beta chains from one sample in a study of vaccination and CD4 T cells after COVID-19. TCRdb re-derived calls from the PCR reads in MiXCR, one entry per CDR3 protein. The table lists about 8,900 distinct CDR3 sequences, around 64% of them singletons. Antigens for these TCRs are unknown. Sequenced sample: CD4+ T cells from blood, cultured in vitro. Receptors were obtained from a human donor who had recovered from COVID-19. Both conserved end residues are part of each CDR3. The D gene is left open where the match is weak. Some rows have no size entry. The others give once, few or many, or a class for an expanded clone.

CDR3: CASGLMPVATEAFF; DNA: TGTGCTAGTGGTTTGATGCCGGTCGCCACTGAAGCTTTCTTT; V: TRBV12-5; D: -; size: -; J: TRBJ1-1
CDR3: CASQLRTVNTEAFF; DNA: TGTGCCAGTCAACTCCGGACTGTGAACACTGAAGCTTTCTTT; V: TRBV28; D: -; size: once; J: TRBJ1-1
CDR3: CASSFSGRANEQFF; DNA: TGTGCCAGCAGCTTTAGCGGGAGGGCGAATGAGCAGTTCTTC; V: TRBV5-8; D: TRBD2; size: -; J: TRBJ2-1
CDR3: CASSLRDSPNTGELFF; DNA: TGTGCCAGCAGTCTCCGGGACAGCCCGAACACCGGGGAGCTGTTTTTT; V: TRBV6-2/TRBV6-3; D: TRBD1; size: -; J: TRBJ2-2
CDR3: CATSDRDRDMNEQFF; DNA: TGTGCCACCAGTGACCGGGACAGGGATATGAATGAGCAGTTCTTC; V: TRBV24-1; D: TRBD1; size: -; J: TRBJ2-1
CDR3: CASSDPGTVDTEAFF; DNA: TGTGCCAGCAGTGACCCCGGGACCGTTGACACTGAAGCTTTCTTT; V: TRBV6-1; D: -; size: -; J: TRBJ1-1
CDR3: CASSLHTAITGELFF; DNA: TGTGCCAGCAGTCTTCATACTGCGATCACCGGGGAGCTGTTTTTT; V: TRBV28; D: -; size: -; J: TRBJ2-2
CDR3: CASSEYNGRSYEQYF; DNA: TGTGCCAGCAGTGAATATAACGGGAGATCCTACGAGCAGTACTTC; V: TRBV25-1; D: -; size: -; J: TRBJ2-7
CDR3: CASSFRAGGYEQYF; DNA: TGTGCCAGCAGTTTTCGGGCGGGAGGCTACGAGCAGTACTTC; V: TRBV27; D: TRBD2; size: few; J: TRBJ2-7
CDR3: CASSIDPGRPTQHF; DNA: TGTGCCAGTAGTATAGATCCAGGGAGGCCTACCCAGCATTTT; V: TRBV19; D: -; size: -; J: TRBJ1-5
CDR3: CASRPRVGQPQHF; DNA: TGTGCCAGCAGACCCAGGGTGGGGCAGCCCCAGCATTTT; V: TRBV2; D: -; size: few; J: TRBJ1-5
CDR3: CASSPRGQGIGTEAFF; DNA: TGTGCCAGTAGTCCCAGGGGACAGGGGATAGGAACTGAAGCTTTCTTT; V: TRBV19; D: TRBD1; size: -; J: TRBJ1-1
CDR3: CASSPHRDRGQETQYF; DNA: TGTGCCAGCAGCCCCCACCGGGACAGGGGGCAAGAGACCCAGTACTTC; V: TRBV11-3; D: TRBD1; size: -; J: TRBJ2-5
CDR3: CASRWGGGNYGYTF; DNA: TGTGCCAGCAGGTGGGGAGGGGGGAACTATGGCTACACCTTC; V: TRBV5-4; D: -; size: -; J: TRBJ1-2
CDR3: CASGLLAGGETQYF; DNA: TGTGCCAGCGGACTACTAGCGGGGGGAGAGACCCAGTACTTC; V: TRBV7-9; D: TRBD2; size: -; J: TRBJ2-5
CDR3: CASSYRGTGGTFFESPLHF; DNA: TGTGCCAGCAGTTACCGGGGGACAGGGGGCACGTTTTTTGAGTCACCCCTCCACTTT; V: TRBV6-2/TRBV6-3; D: TRBD1; size: -; J: TRBJ1-6
CDR3: CASSPVENQPQHF; DNA: TGTGCCAGCTCACCTGTAGAGAATCAGCCCCAGCATTTT; V: TRBV18; D: -; size: -; J: TRBJ1-5
CDR3: CASSRTGTEAFF; DNA: TGTGCCAGCAGCCGGACAGGGACTGAAGCTTTCTTT; V: TRBV6-1; D: TRBD1; size: -; J: TRBJ1-1
CDR3: CASSLAYPRVGGEQYF; DNA: TGTGCCAGCAGCTTAGCGTACCCTAGGGTAGGGGGCGAGCAGTACTTC; V: TRBV7-2; D: -; size: few; J: TRBJ2-7
CDR3: CASSPGQGGDEQYF; DNA: TGTGCCAGCAGTCCGGGACAGGGTGGCGACGAGCAGTACTTC; V: TRBV12-3/TRBV12-4; D: TRBD1; size: once; J: TRBJ2-7
CDR3: CASSPRGLAPAYEQYF; DNA: TGTGCCAGCAGCCCCAGGGGACTAGCGCCCGCCTACGAGCAGTACTTC; V: TRBV7-2; D: TRBD2; size: -; J: TRBJ2-7
CDR3: CASSIEPGQPQHF; DNA: TGTGCCAGTAGTATAGAGCCGGGGCAGCCCCAGCATTTT; V: TRBV19; D: -; size: -; J: TRBJ1-5
CDR3: CASSWGTGLNTEAFF; DNA: TGTGCCAGCAGTTGGGGGACAGGGCTAAACACTGAAGCTTTCTTT; V: TRBV2; D: TRBD1; size: once; J: TRBJ1-1
CDR3: CASRGPNQPQHF; DNA: TGTGCCAGTAGGGGACCGAATCAGCCCCAGCATTTT; V: TRBV19; D: -; size: few; J: TRBJ1-5
CDR3: CASTWDRGIQETQYF; DNA: TGTGCCAGCACCTGGGACAGGGGGATTCAAGAGACCCAGTACTTC; V: TRBV21-1; D: -; size: -; J: TRBJ2-5
CDR3: CASSVSTVPNTEAFF; DNA: TGTGCCAGCAGCGTCTCCACCGTTCCGAACACTGAAGCTTTCTTT; V: TRBV9; D: -; size: -; J: TRBJ1-1
CDR3: CASSQASGANTGELFF; DNA: TGCGCCAGCAGCCAAGCGAGCGGGGCGAACACCGGGGAGCTGTTTTTT; V: TRBV4-1; D: TRBD2; size: -; J: TRBJ2-2
CDR3: CASSNPGQGTNEQYF; DNA: TGTGCCAGTAGTAACCCAGGACAGGGAACGAACGAGCAGTACTTC; V: TRBV19; D: TRBD1; size: -; J: TRBJ2-7
CDR3: CAISRQSGPSGEQYF; DNA: TGTGCCATCAGCAGACAGAGTGGACCCTCTGGCGAGCAGTACTTC; V: TRBV10-3; D: -; size: -; J: TRBJ2-7
CDR3: CASTGTQAYEQYF; DNA: TGTGCCAGTACGGGGACCCAGGCCTACGAGCAGTACTTC; V: TRBV6-1; D: -; size: -; J: TRBJ2-7
CDR3: CASSEQGSTTTEAFF; DNA: TGTGCCAGCAGTGAGCAGGGAAGCACAACAACTGAAGCTTTCTTT; V: TRBV2; D: -; size: -; J: TRBJ1-1
CDR3: CALRSSGNTIYF; DNA: TGTGCCCTGAGGAGCTCTGGAAACACCATATATTTT; V: TRBV6-1; D: -; size: -; J: TRBJ1-3
CDR3: CASSVGSSSSYEQYF; DNA: TGTGCCAGCAGTGTAGGCTCCTCCTCTTCCTACGAGCAGTACTTC; V: TRBV6-1; D: -; size: -; J: TRBJ2-7
CDR3: CASSLEQPNSPLHF; DNA: TGTGCCAGCAGCTTAGAACAACCTAATTCACCCCTCCACTTT; V: TRBV7-9; D: -; size: -; J: TRBJ1-6
CDR3: CASSGGTGRRETQYF; DNA: TGTGCCAGTAGTGGTGGGACAGGGCGTCGAGAGACCCAGTACTTC; V: TRBV19; D: TRBD1; size: large; J: TRBJ2-5
CDR3: CSARDPLGSHSAGELFF; DNA: TGCAGTGCTAGAGACCCCCTAGGGTCCCATAGCGCCGGGGAGCTGTTTTTT; V: TRBV20-1; D: -; size: -; J: TRBJ2-2
CDR3: CASSLDVIYQETQYF; DNA: TGTGCCAGCAGTCTGGACGTAATTTACCAAGAGACCCAGTACTTC; V: TRBV7-9; D: -; size: -; J: TRBJ2-5
CDR3: CASRVYKAGTSLYDNSPLHF; DNA: TGTGCCAGCAGGGTTTATAAGGCCGGGACATCTCTTTATGATAATTCACCCCTCCACTTT; V: TRBV27; D: -; size: -; J: TRBJ1-6
CDR3: CASSSGTSNTGELFF; DNA: TGTGCCAGCAGCTCCGGGACTTCTAACACCGGGGAGCTGTTTTTT; V: TRBV7-3; D: -; size: -; J: TRBJ2-2
CDR3: CASSEMRASIGAFF; DNA: TGTGCCAGCAGTGAGATGAGGGCCTCAATAGGGGCTTTCTTT; V: TRBV2; D: -; size: -; J: TRBJ1-1
CDR3: CSARTLAGGYNEQFF; DNA: TGCAGTGCTAGGACTTTGGCGGGGGGGTACAATGAGCAGTTCTTC; V: TRBV20-1; D: TRBD2; size: once; J: TRBJ2-1
CDR3: CASSSGDRDTGELFF; DNA: TGTGCCAGCAGTTCCGGAGACAGGGACACCGGGGAGCTGTTTTTT; V: TRBV27; D: TRBD1; size: few; J: TRBJ2-2
CDR3: CASRGDVNYGYTF; DNA: TGTGCCAGCAGAGGGGACGTTAACTATGGCTACACCTTC; V: TRBV2; D: -; size: -; J: TRBJ1-2
CDR3: CASSERTYGYGYTF; DNA: TGTGCCAGCAGTGAGCGAACTTACGGCTATGGCTACACCTTC; V: TRBV27; D: -; size: -; J: TRBJ1-2
CDR3: CASSFSQGAGYTF; DNA: TGTGCCAGCAGCTTTTCACAGGGGGCGGGCTACACCTTC; V: TRBV7-2; D: TRBD1; size: -; J: TRBJ1-2
CDR3: CASSPESPLGLAGEYQETQYF; DNA: TGCGCCAGCAGCCCCGAATCTCCGCTGGGACTAGCGGGAGAGTACCAAGAGACCCAGTACTTC; V: TRBV4-1; D: TRBD2; size: -; J: TRBJ2-5
CDR3: CASSSGRRDEAFF; DNA: TGTGCCAGCAGCTCCGGCCGACGGGATGAAGCTTTCTTT; V: TRBV5-4; D: -; size: once; J: TRBJ1-1
CDR3: CASSAGQGAFGYTF; DNA: TGTGCCAGCAGCGCGGGACAGGGGGCTTTTGGCTACACCTTC; V: TRBV7-9; D: TRBD1; size: -; J: TRBJ1-2
CDR3: CASSQDGPEYQETQYF; DNA: TGCGCCAGCAGCCAAGATGGACCCGAGTACCAAGAGACCCAGTACTTC; V: TRBV4-1; D: -; size: -; J: TRBJ2-5
CDR3: CAIRQGDNQPQHF; DNA: TGTGCCATCAGACAGGGCGACAATCAGCCCCAGCATTTT; V: TRBV10-3; D: -; size: -; J: TRBJ1-5
CDR3: CASSSWTDTQYF; DNA: TGTGCCAGCAGCTCCTGGACAGATACGCAGTATTTT; V: TRBV11-2; D: -; size: -; J: TRBJ2-3
CDR3: CASSLAELMNTEAFF; DNA: TGTGCCAGCAGCTTGGCAGAGCTCATGAACACTGAAGCTTTCTTT; V: TRBV5-4; D: -; size: -; J: TRBJ1-1
CDR3: CATSGIAAHNEQFF; DNA: TGTGCCACCAGCGGAATAGCGGCCCACAATGAGCAGTTCTTC; V: TRBV15; D: -; size: -; J: TRBJ2-1
CDR3: CASSSRDREGEKLFF; DNA: TGTGCCAGTAGTTCTCGTGACAGGGAGGGCGAAAAACTGTTTTTT; V: TRBV19; D: TRBD1; size: -; J: TRBJ1-4
CDR3: CASSLEVSGQPQHF; DNA: TGCGCCAGCAGCTTGGAGGTTTCAGGCCAGCCCCAGCATTTT; V: TRBV7-9; D: -; size: -; J: TRBJ1-5
CDR3: CSAPPGLEGYNEQFF; DNA: TGCAGTGCTCCTCCGGGACTAGAGGGGTACAATGAGCAGTTCTTC; V: TRBV20-1; D: TRBD2; size: few; J: TRBJ2-1
CDR3: CASSLALGTGGPFF; DNA: TGTGCCAGCAGCCTGGCTTTGGGGACAGGGGGACCGTTCTTC; V: TRBV12-3/TRBV12-4; D: TRBD1; size: -; J: TRBJ2-1
CDR3: CASSPQTGSNYGYTF; DNA: TGCGCCAGCAGCCCGCAGACAGGGTCAAACTATGGCTACACCTTC; V: TRBV4-3; D: TRBD1; size: -; J: TRBJ1-2
CDR3: CASSSPRLFPTEQFF; DNA: TGTGCCAGCAGCTCGCCGAGACTTTTTCCGACGGAGCAGTTCTTC; V: TRBV7-9; D: -; size: -; J: TRBJ2-1